Presented here are 21 T cell receptor beta chains from one specimen sequenced in a study of blood T cell repertoires in COVID-19. Sequencing used immunoSEQ multiplex PCR; TCRdb keeps in-frame clones, though not all of them. The table includes 200,000 or so clones, around four fifths detected once. The sample consisted of peripheral blood. The receptors stem from a woman aged 25 to 39 with acute or convalescent COVID-19.

This chain links TRBV19 with TRBJ2-5, with 7 bases that match TRBD1. This CDR3 is 15 amino acids long. Germline CDR1 and CDR2: LNHDA and SQIVND (reference sequence). V was pared by 3 bases and J by 5 bases, with 9 bases of the junction left unmatched. CDR3 sequence reads: CASSIVTGAAETQYF. The CDR3 DNA follows: TGTGCCAGTAGTATCGTAACAGGGGCTGCGGAGACCCAGTACTTC.

The chain joins TRBV11-2 to TRBJ2-3, with 7 bases fitting TRBD1. Unmatched junction bases numbered 11, after V lost 3 bases and J lost 2 bases. Germline values: CDR1 SGHAT, CDR2 FQNNGV. The CDR3 totals 17 residues. The CDR3: CASSFGQVVGSTDTQYF. CDR3 nucleotide sequence: TGTGCCAGCAGCTTTGGACAGGTTGTAGGTTCCACAGATACGCAGTATTTT. Full variable domain (remainder filled in from reference TRBV11-2 and TRBJ2-3): EAGVAQSPRYKIIEKRQSVAFWCNPISGHATLYWYQQILGQGPKLLIQFQNNGVVDDSQLPKDRFSAERLKGVDSTLKIQPAKLEDSAVYLCASSFGQVVGSTDTQYFGPGTRLTVL.

This rearrangement joins TRBV28 to TRBJ1-2, with D hard to call. Germline CDR1 MDHEN, CDR2 SYDVKM. The CDR3 is 15 residues long. V dropped 7 bases and J dropped 2 bases, with 17 bases sitting between them. CDR3 coding DNA: TGTGCCAGCACCCAGCTCGGGGAACGAAACTATGGCTACACCTTC. Its translation: CASTQLGERNYGYTF.

J is TRBJ2-7 and V is TRBV10-3, with TRBD2 identical over 8 bases. Germline loops: CDR1 ENHRY, CDR2 SYGVKD. V trimming: 6 bases; J trimming: 3 bases; junction bases outside the gene matches: 7. The CDR3 is 14 residues long. CDR3 DNA sequence: TGTGCCATCAGGTCGGGGGGGGACCTCTACGAGCAGTACTTC. Translating gives CAIRSGGDLYEQYF.

V is TRBV7-8 and J is TRBJ2-3; a possible D gene is TRBD1 (6 bases). Trimming removed 6 bases at V and 2 bases at J, with 15 bases between. The CDR3 is 15 amino acids. CDR1 is SGHVS and CDR2 is FQNEAQ in the germline V gene. The DNA for the CDR3 is TGTGCCAGCAGTAAGCAGGGGACCCCCACAGATACGCAGTATTTT. The encoded protein is CASSKQGTPTDTQYF.

The V and J genes are TRBV27 and TRBJ2-1; 10 bases map to TRBD2. This CDR3 is 15 amino acids long. Germline CDR1 MNHEY, CDR2 SMNVEV (reference sequence). J was trimmed by 11 bases and V by 5 bases; bases with no gene match: 12. CDR3 sequence reads: CASSRTGTSVGKQFF. The CDR3 nucleotides read TGTGCCAGCAGTCGAACCGGGACTAGCGTGGGGAAGCAGTTCTTC.

V gene TRBV5-1 combines with J gene TRBJ2-7, with TRBD2 as a possible D gene (6 bases). Trimming took off 0 bases at V and 2 bases at J, with 9 bases between the two ends. The CDR3 covers 14 residues. The germline V gene encodes CDR1 SGHRS and CDR2 YFSETQ. The CDR3 reads CASSLVGGPYEQYF. CDR3 nucleotide sequence: TGCGCCAGCAGCTTGGTTGGAGGGCCCTACGAGCAGTACTTC. Full variable domain (outside the CDR3, taken from reference TRBV5-1 and TRBJ2-7): KAGVTQTPRYLIKTRGQQVTLSCSPISGHRSVSWYQQTPGQGLQFLFEYFSETQRNKGNFPGRFSGRQFSNSRSEMNVSTLELGDSALYLCASSLVGGPYEQYFGPGTRLTVT.

This sequence joins TRBV7-6 and TRBJ2-1, with 7 bases lining up with TRBD2. Trimming at V came to 0 bases and at J to 4 bases, leaving 3 bases not matched to a gene. CDR1 is SGHVS, CDR2 FNYEAQ, per germline. The CDR3 is 15 residues long. The CDR3 reads CASSLAGGDYNEQFF. CDR3 nucleotide sequence: TGTGCCAGCAGCTTAGCGGGGGGGGATTACAATGAGCAGTTCTTC.

This chain links TRBV6-2 or TRBV6-3 with TRBJ1-5, with TRBD1 identical over 10 bases. With 5 bases clipped from V and 0 bases from J, the junction kept 7 bases outside the gene matches. This CDR3 region has 17 residues. Looked up from germline, CDR1 is MNHEY and CDR2 is SVGEGT. CDR3 amino acids: CASSTGTGVYSNQPQHF. CDR3 sequence (DNA): TGTGCCAGCAGTACTGGGACAGGGGTTTATAGCAATCAGCCCCAGCATTTT.

This clone showed up just a few times. The same CDR3 is also encoded by other DNA sequences in this sample. V and J are TRBV12-3 or TRBV12-4 and TRBJ2-7; TRBD1 matches at 7 bases. Trimming cost V 1 base and J 3 bases; bases outside gene matches: 0. CDR3 size: 13 residues. The CDR3 is CASSLGQGYEQYF. CDR3 nucleotide sequence: TGTGCCAGCAGTTTAGGACAGGGCTACGAGCAGTACTTC.

This chain connects TRBV19 to TRBJ1-5; D is ambiguous. Per the germline V gene, CDR1 is LNHDA and CDR2 is SQIVND (reference sequence). Trimming took 5 bases from V and 0 from J, leaving 2 bases between them. This CDR3 has 12 residues. The CDR3 spells CASSRSNQPQHF. The CDR3 DNA is TGTGCCAGTAGTCGTAGCAATCAGCCCCAGCATTTT.

V usage is TRBV28 and J usage is TRBJ1-6; no clear D gene. CDR3 length: 18 residues. V lost 6 bases and J 0 bases, leaving 18 bases between the germline ends. From germline, CDR1 is MDHEN and CDR2 SYDVKM. CDR3 sequence: CASSVRENMSSYNSPLHF. For the CDR3, the DNA is TGTGCCAGCAGCGTTAGGGAGAACATGAGCTCCTATAATTCACCCCTCCACTTT.

The genes are TRBV28 and TRBJ1-1; D not certain. The CDR3 length is 14 residues. Germline V lookup: CDR1 MDHEN, CDR2 SYDVKM. V lost 2 bases, J lost 0 bases, and 7 bases lay in between. The CDR3 spells CASSLLSVNTEAFF. The CDR3 nucleotides are TGTGCCAGCAGTTTACTGTCGGTGAACACTGAAGCTTTCTTT.

V gene TRBV11-2 combines with J gene TRBJ2-5; TRBD2 might be the D (7 bases). V was pared by 5 bases and J by 4 bases, with 20 bases between. CDR1 is SGHAT and CDR2 is FQNNGV in the germline V gene. The CDR3 consists of 16 residues. Here the CDR3 reads CASSNRAGATGETQYF. DNA of the CDR3: TGTGCCAGCAGCAATAGGGCGGGGGCTACGGGAGAGACCCAGTACTTC.

The chain couples TRBV5-8 to TRBJ2-2; D call uncertain. V gave up 5 bases and J gave up 5 bases, with 10 bases separating them. The germline gives CDR1 SGHTS, CDR2 YDEGEE. The CDR3 totals 13 residues. The CDR3 sequence is CASRLTGTGELFF. The CDR3 DNA sequence: TGTGCCAGCAGACTAACCGGGACCGGGGAGCTGTTTTTT.

The chain couples TRBV6-6 to TRBJ1-2, with TRBD1 matching 8 bases. V shed 6 bases, J shed 6 bases, and the junction held 6 bases outside the gene matches. The CDR3 extends over 13 amino acids. The germline gives CDR1 MNHNY, CDR2 SVGAGI (reference sequence). CDR3 in DNA: TGTGCCAGCAGGTATCAGGGGGCAGATGGCTACACCTTC. Translation gives CASRYQGADGYTF.

The V call is TRBV28, the J call TRBJ1-5, with 7 bases fitting TRBD1. The germline gives CDR1 MDHEN, CDR2 SYDVKM. The CDR3 consists of 15 residues. The J segment lost 0 bases and the V segment lost 7 bases, leaving 6 bases of the junction unmatched. The CDR3 sequence: CASTPTGVSNQPQHF. The CDR3 coding sequence is TGTGCCAGCACCCCTACAGGGGTTAGCAATCAGCCCCAGCATTTT.

The rearrangement joins TRBV3-1 (or the pseudogene TRBV3-2) to TRBJ1-5, with D possibly matching TRBD1 (6 bases). The germline V gene encodes CDR1 LGHDT and CDR2 YNNKEL (reference sequence). Trimming stripped 6 bases from V and 6 bases from J, with 12 bases between. This CDR3 region has 13 residues. The CDR3 sequence: CASRGGPGQPQHF. The CDR3 bases are TGTGCCAGCAGGGGGGGGCCGGGTCAGCCCCAGCATTTT.

This clone was seen once. The CDR3 DNA follows: TGTGCCTGGAGTTCGGGGGGGGTTACCGGGGAGCTGTTTTTT. Encoded protein: CAWSSGGVTGELFF. This chain links TRBV30 with TRBJ2-2; 8 positions agree with TRBD2. The germline V gene has CDR1 GTSNPN and CDR2 SVGIG (reference sequence). The CDR3 totals 14 residues. V lost 2 bases to trimming and J lost 5 bases; unmatched junction nucleotides: 4.

The rearrangement joins TRBV28 to TRBJ2-7, with no clear D. Trimming stripped 6 bases from V and 2 bases from J, with 8 bases between. The V gene's germline CDR1 is MDHEN and CDR2 SYDVKM. The CDR3 is 12 residues long. The CDR3 sequence is CASSVGTYEQYF. DNA of the CDR3: TGTGCCAGCAGCGTTGGCACCTACGAGCAGTACTTC. The entire variable domain, with the rest obtained from reference TRBV28 and TRBJ2-7, is as follows: DVKVTQSSRYLVKRTGEKVFLECVQDMDHENMFWYRQDPGLGLRLIYFSYDVKMKEKGDIPEGYSVSREKKERFSLILESASTNQTSMYLCASSVGTYEQYFGPGTRLTVT.

The chain uses TRBV19 and TRBJ1-5; D is ambiguous. V lost 2 bases, J lost 7 bases, and 12 bases lay in between. The CDR3 consists of 14 residues. Germline-derived CDR1 and CDR2 are LNHDA and SQIVND (reference sequence). The DNA for the CDR3 is TGTGCCAGTAGTATAAGACAAGTCCACCAGCCCCAGCATTTT. It specifies CASSIRQVHQPQHF.